This is a list of T cell receptor beta chains from one sample in a study of cytomegalovirus exposure and HLA in healthy donors. The method was immunoSEQ multiplex PCR; TCRdb's version includes in-frame clones alone and lacks a portion of them. The data show 150,000 to 200,000 clones, roughly 73% seen once. Material for sequencing was PBMCs. The origin of the receptors is a young man in good health and CMV-seropositive. Each CDR3 is given with its conserved first and last residue. Each record gives: clone size, CDR3 length, V gene, J gene, CDR3 protein. A row's size may be missing; if present it is once, few, many or a size class.

abundance: once
len: 16
v_gene: TRBV5-4
j_gene: TRBJ2-7
CDR3aa: CASSDGTSGNSYEQYF

abundance: -
len: 16
v_gene: TRBV7-3
j_gene: TRBJ2-2
CDR3aa: CASSPTTRPNTGELFF

abundance: -
len: 16
v_gene: TRBV28
j_gene: TRBJ2-7
CDR3aa: CASSFLPPFVYYEQYF

abundance: -
len: 13
v_gene: TRBV5-4
j_gene: TRBJ2-1
CDR3aa: CATRRDSYNEQFF

abundance: -
len: 16
v_gene: TRBV5-6
j_gene: TRBJ2-7
CDR3aa: CASSPSFGGPTYEQYF

abundance: -
len: 11
v_gene: TRBV11-1
j_gene: -
CDR3aa: CASSFHYEQYF

abundance: -
len: 17
v_gene: TRBV9
j_gene: TRBJ2-6
CDR3aa: CASRGRDSVSGANVLTF

abundance: -
len: 13
v_gene: TRBV27
j_gene: TRBJ2-3
CDR3aa: CATRQGATDTQYF

abundance: -
len: 13
v_gene: TRBV30
j_gene: TRBJ2-3
CDR3aa: CAWKVGSTDTQYF

abundance: -
len: 12
v_gene: TRBV2
j_gene: TRBJ2-7
CDR3aa: CSGGWFSYEQYF

abundance: -
len: 14
v_gene: TRBV21-1
j_gene: TRBJ1-2
CDR3aa: CAVPKEGWNYGYTF

abundance: -
len: 16
v_gene: TRBV6-1
j_gene: TRBJ2-5
CDR3aa: CASSVATSVGVETQYF

abundance: -
len: 16
v_gene: TRBV29-1
j_gene: TRBJ2-1
CDR3aa: CSVDGTGDRSYNEQFF

abundance: -
len: 14
v_gene: TRBV27
j_gene: TRBJ2-7
CDR3aa: CASSLLAGGYEQYF

abundance: -
len: 11
v_gene: TRBV29-1
j_gene: TRBJ1-2
CDR3aa: CSAQESYGYTF

abundance: -
len: 14
v_gene: TRBV6-1
j_gene: TRBJ1-1
CDR3aa: CASTLRQGSSEAFF

abundance: -
len: 13
v_gene: TRBV29-1
j_gene: TRBJ2-7
CDR3aa: CSVVGDSTYEQYF

abundance: -
len: 15
v_gene: TRBV10-3
j_gene: TRBJ2-6
CDR3aa: CAISGTLTGANVLTF

abundance: -
len: 16
v_gene: TRBV25-1
j_gene: TRBJ2-1
CDR3aa: CASAPRGGRSYNEQFF

abundance: -
len: 16
v_gene: TRBV7-3
j_gene: TRBJ2-1
CDR3aa: CASSSTGTRRANEQFF

abundance: -
len: 14
v_gene: TRBV28
j_gene: TRBJ2-7
CDR3aa: CASSVGQGAREQYF

abundance: once
len: 15
v_gene: TRBV5-1
j_gene: TRBJ2-5
CDR3aa: CASSWGGRAKETQYF

abundance: once
len: 17
v_gene: TRBV5-1
j_gene: TRBJ2-3
CDR3aa: CASSLVGSGRGTDTQYF

abundance: -
len: 14
v_gene: TRBV7-9
j_gene: TRBJ1-1
CDR3aa: CASSPGQMNTEAFF

abundance: -
len: 14
v_gene: TRBV29-1
j_gene: TRBJ2-5
CDR3aa: CSVGGYLRGETQYF

abundance: -
len: 14
v_gene: TRBV27
j_gene: TRBJ2-7
CDR3aa: CASSPNDRVYEQYF

abundance: -
len: 16
v_gene: TRBV15
j_gene: TRBJ1-2
CDR3aa: CATSRGPIGRGHGYTF

abundance: -
len: 15
v_gene: TRBV27
j_gene: TRBJ2-7
CDR3aa: CASSESGMTFGEQYF

abundance: -
len: 16
v_gene: TRBV7-8
j_gene: TRBJ2-7
CDR3aa: CASSLGISGTGDEQYF

abundance: -
len: 16
v_gene: TRBV7-6
j_gene: TRBJ1-3
CDR3aa: CARSLSEFLSGNTIYF

abundance: few
len: 15
v_gene: TRBV9
j_gene: TRBJ2-7
CDR3aa: CASSASSSGDYEQYF

abundance: few
len: 14
v_gene: TRBV30
j_gene: TRBJ2-5
CDR3aa: CAWSSGGSRETQYF

abundance: -
len: 16
v_gene: TRBV6-6
j_gene: TRBJ2-3
CDR3aa: CASSPSGSWYSVTQYF

abundance: -
len: 16
v_gene: TRBV10-3
j_gene: TRBJ2-1
CDR3aa: CAISLGSGTNYNEQFF

abundance: -
len: 16
v_gene: TRBV28
j_gene: TRBJ2-1
CDR3aa: CASSQQGSPSYNEQFF

abundance: once
len: 14
v_gene: TRBV6-5
j_gene: TRBJ1-4
CDR3aa: CASSYSATNEKLFF

abundance: -
len: 14
v_gene: TRBV6-1
j_gene: TRBJ1-6
CDR3aa: CASRGQGSNSPLHF

abundance: few
len: 15
v_gene: TRBV6-4
j_gene: TRBJ1-2
CDR3aa: CASSDSKGVNYGYTF

abundance: -
len: 13
v_gene: TRBV19
j_gene: TRBJ2-7
CDR3aa: CASRSITSYEQYF

abundance: -
len: 14
v_gene: TRBV5-1
j_gene: TRBJ2-6
CDR3aa: CASSSGAGANVLPF

abundance: -
len: 17
v_gene: TRBV5-4
j_gene: TRBJ2-3
CDR3aa: CASSFRTSGKLTDTQYF

abundance: once
len: 12
v_gene: TRBV29-1
j_gene: TRBJ2-1
CDR3aa: CSVETRFNEQFF

abundance: -
len: 14
v_gene: TRBV2
j_gene: TRBJ2-7
CDR3aa: CASSDRGGSYEQYF

abundance: -
len: 15
v_gene: TRBV4-1
j_gene: -
CDR3aa: CASSQDVIFPYEQYF

abundance: -
len: 15
v_gene: TRBV27
j_gene: TRBJ2-7
CDR3aa: CASSLSRDRGSEQYF

abundance: -
len: 15
v_gene: TRBV2
j_gene: TRBJ2-3
CDR3aa: CASSPEEGITDTQYF

abundance: few
len: 15
v_gene: TRBV28
j_gene: TRBJ1-1
CDR3aa: CASRTSGTGVTEAFF

abundance: -
len: 16
v_gene: TRBV5-5
j_gene: TRBJ2-2
CDR3aa: CASGRYRGVTTGELFF

abundance: -
len: 14
v_gene: TRBV19
j_gene: TRBJ2-7
CDR3aa: CASSISPGHYEQYF

abundance: -
len: 15
v_gene: TRBV4-1
j_gene: TRBJ2-5
CDR3aa: CASSQVRVGAETQYF

abundance: -
len: 16
v_gene: TRBV15
j_gene: TRBJ2-4
CDR3aa: CATSPDWTSGNTLQYF

abundance: -
len: 15
v_gene: TRBV27
j_gene: TRBJ2-3
CDR3aa: CASSLVGSEIDTQYF